A single sample is the source of the 22 T cell receptor beta chains below, sequenced in a study of T-cell memory formation after mild COVID-19. TCRdb used MiXCR to reprocess the 5' RACE reads, holding one entry per CDR3 protein. The table has roughly 350,000 distinct CDR3 sequences, approximately 14% seen once. The specimen sequenced was PBMCs or a T cell subset sorted from them (not recorded which). The receptors were sampled from a man aged 18-30 years who had mild COVID-19 (a few samples of this study predate the infection). Cell type and time point are not known.

This clonotype was recorded a few times. The rearrangement joins TRBV15 to TRBJ1-4; 9 bases map to TRBD1. CDR3 size: 15 residues. V was clipped by 1 base and J by 6 bases; unmatched bases: 3. Per the germline V gene, CDR1 is LNHNV and CDR2 is YYDKDF (reference sequence). The CDR3 loop is CATSRAGQGYEKLFF. CDR3 nucleotide sequence: TGTGCCACCAGCAGAGCGGGACAGGGTTATGAAAAACTGTTTTTT.

This clonotype was counted a single time. This chain uses TRBV6-6 with TRBJ1-6, with unresolved D. CDR1 and CDR2 from the germline V gene are MNHNY and SVGAGI (reference sequence). Trimming stripped 0 bases from V and 4 bases from J, with 13 bases between. The CDR3 sequence is 17 residues long. CDR3 bases: TGTGCCAGCAGTTACTCCCTCGGGGTGGAGTATAATTCACCCCTCCACTTT. It is translated as CASSYSLGVEYNSPLHF.

This clonotype was seen more than once but under ten times. The chain combines TRBV11-2 with TRBJ2-2; D is possibly TRBD2 (6 bases). V was trimmed by 4 bases and J by 4 bases, leaving 10 bases between them. The CDR3 runs to 14 residues. Germline V gene sequence: CDR1 SGHAT, CDR2 FQNNGV. The CDR3 DNA reads TGTGCCAGCAGCTCCCCGGGAGCCACCGGGGAGCTGTTTTTT. This codes for CASSSPGATGELFF.

V and J are TRBV6-2 or TRBV6-3 and TRBJ2-7; D possibly uses TRBD1 or TRBD2 (5 bases each). Germline assignment: CDR1 MNHEY and CDR2 SVGEGT. The CDR3 consists of 11 residues. V dropped 7 bases and J dropped 6 bases, with 10 bases sitting between them. In nucleotides, the CDR3 is TGTGCCAGCACCCTAGGGACCGAGCAGTACTTC. Its translation: CASTLGTEQYF.

In its sample, this clonotype was seen a few times. V usage is TRBV4-1 and J usage is TRBJ2-3; TRBD1 or TRBD2 may be the D gene (7 bases each). Trimming shortened V by 5 bases and J by 1 base, and 16 bases separated the two germline ends. CDR1 and CDR2 (germline): MGHRA, YSYEKL. The CDR3 is made up of 16 amino acids. In DNA form, the CDR3 reads TGCGCCAGCAGCTCAGAGGGGGCGGGGGGCACAGATACGCAGTATTTT. Its translation is CASSSEGAGGTDTQYF.

This clonotype was counted ten times or more. The rearrangement joins TRBV7-9 to TRBJ2-7; 10 nucleotides line up with TRBD1. The CDR3 has 17 residues. V lost 4 bases and J lost 3; bases outside the gene matches: 12. Germline loops: CDR1 SEHNR, CDR2 FQNEAQ (reference sequence). The CDR3 nucleotides are TGTGCCAGCAGCTCGGGTCCCGGGACAGGGGCCTACTACGAGCAGTACTTC. Its protein is CASSSGPGTGAYYEQYF.

The chain recombines TRBV9 with TRBJ1-2, with a possible D match to TRBD1 (6 bases). The V end was cut by 3 bases, the J end by 4 bases, with 16 bases between. The CDR3 runs 15 residues. The germline V gene encodes CDR1 SGDLS and CDR2 YYNGEE. CDR3 in amino acids: CASSESPTGGYGYTF. In DNA, the CDR3 is TGTGCCAGCAGCGAATCCCCGACAGGCGGCTATGGCTACACCTTC.

The chain uses TRBV18 and TRBJ2-5; no firm D call. V was trimmed by 0 bases and J by 5 bases, leaving 16 bases between them. Germline-derived CDR1 and CDR2 are KGHSH and LQKENI. There are 16 residues in the CDR3. Here the CDR3 reads CASSPPVVYGEETQYF. The CDR3 nucleotides read TGTGCCAGCTCACCACCGGTCGTTTACGGTGAGGAGACCCAGTACTTC.

This clonotype was found a few times. The genes are TRBV4-3 and TRBJ2-5, with 8 bases lining up with TRBD2. Germline CDR1 LGHNA, CDR2 YSLEER. J lost 4 bases, V lost 2 bases, and 12 bases had no gene match. The CDR3 runs to 17 residues. CDR3 sequence: CASSQLPSGGSGETQYF. CDR3 in DNA: TGCGCCAGCAGCCAACTTCCCTCGGGGGGGTCGGGAGAGACCCAGTACTTC.

This clonotype turned up a few times. The chain combines TRBV7-9 with TRBJ2-7, with D hard to call. The CDR3 contains 15 residues. With 5 bases removed from V and 2 bases from J, the gap between germline ends came to 16 bases. In germline, CDR1 is SEHNR, CDR2 FQNEAQ (reference sequence). The CDR3 DNA reads as TGTGCCAGCAGCAACACGGATGTTTTCCCCTACGAGCAGTACGTC. Translating it yields CASSNTDVFPYEQYV.

The chain joins TRBV28 to TRBJ1-5, with D maybe TRBD1 (6 bases). Germline V gene sequence: CDR1 MDHEN, CDR2 SYDVKM. CDR3 length: 17 amino acids. Trimming removed 3 bases from V and 1 base from J, with 16 bases in between. CDR3 sequence reads: CASSFSGAQGSNQPQHF. DNA for the CDR3: TGTGCCAGCAGTTTCTCGGGCGCTCAGGGGAGCAATCAGCCCCAGCATTTT.

V usage is TRBV11-3 and J usage is TRBJ2-1; 8 bases match TRBD2. The CDR3 spans 15 residues. V was pared by 4 bases and J by 6 bases, with 8 bases of the junction left unmatched. From germline, CDR1 is SGHNT and CDR2 YENEEA. CDR3 loop: CASSWTSGGSNEQFF. DNA of the CDR3: TGTGCCAGCAGCTGGACCTCGGGGGGGAGCAATGAGCAGTTCTTC.

For the CDR3, the DNA is TGTGCCAGCAGCTCGAGCGGGGGGAGCTCCTACGAGCAGTACTTC. This encodes CASSSSGGSSYEQYF. V and J are TRBV7-9 and TRBJ2-7, with 9 nucleotides matching TRBD2. With 4 bases clipped from V and 0 bases from J, the junction kept 4 bases outside the gene matches. The CDR3 runs to 15 residues. Germline V CDR1 and CDR2: SEHNR, FQNEAQ (reference sequence). The full variable domain, completed using reference TRBV7-9 and TRBJ2-7, is DTGVSQNPRHKITKRGQNVTFRCDPISEHNRLYWYRQTLGQGPEFLTYFQNEAQLEKSRLLSDRFSAERPKGSFSTLEIQRTEQGDSAMYLCASSSSGGSSYEQYFGPGTRLTVT.

The rearrangement links TRBV27 to TRBJ2-1; D is perhaps TRBD2 (5 bases). The CDR3 totals 11 residues. The ends were cut back, 10 bases at V and 8 bases at J, with 12 bases in the middle. Germline V lookup: CDR1 MNHEY, CDR2 SMNVEV (reference sequence). The CDR3 spells CAILLGDEQFF. The DNA of the CDR3 is TGTGCCATCCTACTGGGAGATGAGCAGTTCTTC.

The chain recombines TRBV6-1 with TRBJ1-1, with D uncertain. CDR1 and CDR2 from the germline V gene are MNHNS and SASEGT. Trimming shortened V by 2 bases and J by 5 bases, and 15 bases separated the two germline ends. The CDR3 runs to 15 residues. The CDR3 region has the DNA TGTGCCAGCAGTGAACAGAATGGGTTTAGGACTGAAGCTTTCTTT. This codes for CASSEQNGFRTEAFF.

The chain has TRBV29-1 and TRBJ2-2; possibly TRBD1 for D (5 bases). Germline CDR1 reads SQVTM; CDR2 reads ANQGSEA. Trimming cost V 7 bases and J 1 base, with 10 bases left between them. CDR3 length: 13 residues. The CDR3 DNA is TGCAGCGCCCGGACACTGAACACCGGGGAGCTGTTTTTT. This translates into CSARTLNTGELFF.

V usage is TRBV5-1 and J usage is TRBJ1-2; a weak D match, TRBD1 (6 bases). Trimming cost V 4 bases and J 6 bases, with 16 bases left between them. The V gene's germline CDR1 is SGHRS and CDR2 YFSETQ. This CDR3 is built from 14 residues. The CDR3 DNA follows: TGCGCCAGCAGCCCCACCGGGGGGGGCCATGGCTACACCTTC. Protein sequence: CASSPTGGGHGYTF.

In this sample, this clonotype turned up a few times. The chain carries TRBV11-2 and TRBJ2-3; D not certain. CDR3 length: 13 amino acids. Germline V gene data show CDR1 as SGHAT and CDR2 as FQNNGV. V was shortened by 5 bases and J by 5 bases, with 11 bases between the two germline ends. The CDR3 here is CASSPFFLDTQYF. The CDR3 bases are TGTGCCAGCAGCCCGTTTTTTTTAGATACGCAGTATTTT.

The chain links TRBV20-1 to TRBJ2-5; 9 nucleotides align to TRBD2. J gave up 4 bases and V 0 bases, and 3 bases lay outside the gene matches. The CDR3 extends over 14 amino acids. Germline CDR1 and CDR2: DFQATT and SNEGSKA (reference sequence). The DNA for the CDR3 is TGCAGTGCTAGAGATCTAGCGGGGATAGAGACCCAGTACTTC. This encodes CSARDLAGIETQYF.

This sequence joins TRBV7-9 and TRBJ2-2; no definite D call. This CDR3 has 14 amino acids. Germline assignment: CDR1 SEHNR and CDR2 FQNEAQ (reference sequence). V was pared by 1 base and J by 6 bases, with 9 bases between. In DNA form, the CDR3 reads TGTGCCAGCAGCTTAGAGTTTAGCCCCGGGGAGCTGTTTTTT. Residues: CASSLEFSPGELFF. Variable domain in full (rest from reference TRBV7-9 and TRBJ2-2): DTGVSQNPRHKITKRGQNVTFRCDPISEHNRLYWYRQTLGQGPEFLTYFQNEAQLEKSRLLSDRFSAERPKGSFSTLEIQRTEQGDSAMYLCASSLEFSPGELFFGEGSRLTVL.

This clonotype has more than one count but fewer than ten. V is TRBV7-2 and J is TRBJ1-2, with no clear D. CDR3 length: 12 residues. Germline V gives CDR1 SGHTA, CDR2 FQGNSA. V shed 1 base and J shed 9 bases, with 9 bases lying between them. The CDR3 region is CASSLDPPRYTF. The CDR3 DNA reads as TGTGCCAGCAGCTTAGACCCCCCCCGCTACACCTTC.

This clonotype occurred a few times. The chain employs TRBV15 and TRBJ2-5; D gene ambiguous. Germline CDR1 reads LNHNV; CDR2 reads YYDKDF (reference sequence). The V end lost 5 bases, the J end lost 4 bases, and 5 bases lay between the germline ends. The CDR3 consists of 11 residues. CDR3 in amino acids: CATSGGETQYF. For the CDR3, the DNA is TGTGCCACCAGCGGCGGAGAGACCCAGTACTTC.